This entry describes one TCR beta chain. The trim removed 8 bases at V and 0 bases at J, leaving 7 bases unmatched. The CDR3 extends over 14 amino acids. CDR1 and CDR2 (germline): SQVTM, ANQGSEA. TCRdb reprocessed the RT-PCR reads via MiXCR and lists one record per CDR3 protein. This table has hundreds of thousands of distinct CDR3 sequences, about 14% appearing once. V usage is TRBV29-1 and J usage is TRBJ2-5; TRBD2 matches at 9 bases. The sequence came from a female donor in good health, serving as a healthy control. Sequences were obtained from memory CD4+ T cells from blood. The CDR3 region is CSSYGGGDQETQYF. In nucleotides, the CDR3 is TGCAGCTCCTACGGCGGGGGGGACCAAGAGACCCAGTACTTC.